This TCR beta chain was documented in a study of radiotherapy plus CTLA-4 blockade in lung cancer. Study-wide background: For 18% of patients, objective responses occurred, and approximately 31% had disease control.

The repertoire was sequenced with immunoSEQ multiplex PCR; TCRdb's copy has only in-frame clones and lacks some. The repertoire holds about 60,000 clones, about 80% seen once, with about 4.2% in the top ten. The CDR3 spans 13 residues. The V and J ends lost 3 bases and 9 bases respectively, with 13 bases between them. The germline CDR1 and CDR2 sequences are SGHRS and YFSETQ. The V and J genes are TRBV5-1 and TRBJ2-1; D is perhaps TRBD2 (5 bases). The sample was peripheral blood, taken from a patient treated with radiotherapy plus ipilimumab. The clonotype comes from a human donor with non-small cell lung cancer who had a partial response to radiotherapy plus ipilimumab. The CDR3 loop reads CASSSGSSGEQFF. CDR3 sequence (DNA): TGCGCCAGCAGCTCGGGATCTTCTGGTGAGCAGTTCTTC.